The next 25 T cell receptor beta chains were all read from a single sample in a study of CXCR3-negative and CXCR3-positive naive CD8 T cells. The method, 5' RACE with UMI labels, was used to prepare the TRB cDNA libraries. TCRdb reprocessed the 5' RACE reads and keeps a single row for each CDR3 protein, giving no DNA. This sample's table reports around 140,000 distinct CDR3 sequences. Material for sequencing was naive CXCR3- CD8+ T cells from blood. Sample subset: CD45RO-CCR7+CD27+CD95- naive CD8+ T cells lacking CXCR3 (TNR3-). These receptors were taken from a human donor in good health. Some clones in this sample may be carry-over from other donors' samples.

The chain is built from TRBV12-3 or TRBV12-4 and TRBJ1-2. The CDR3 covers 12 residues. The CDR3 loop reads CASSSAVYGYTF.

J is TRBJ2-5 and V is TRBV12-3 or TRBV12-4; with no DNA, the TCRdb D assignment of TRBD1 cannot be verified. The CDR3 is 18 residues long. The CDR3 spells CASSSTLSGQGVQETQYF.

J is TRBJ2-2 and V is TRBV20-1; with no DNA, the TCRdb D assignment of TRBD2 cannot be verified. CDR1 and CDR2 from the germline V gene are DFQATT and SNEGSKA (reference sequence). The CDR3 consists of 15 residues. CDR3 protein: CGASAGEVHTGELFF.

V and J are TRBV28 and TRBJ2-7. This CDR3 comprises 15 residues. The germline CDR1 and CDR2 sequences are MDHEN and SYDVKM. The CDR3 reads CASSFRHVNSYEQYF.

The chain joins TRBV28 to TRBJ2-4; there is no DNA to check the TCRdb D call of TRBD2. CDR3 size: 13 residues. CDR1 MDHEN and CDR2 SYDVKM come from the germline V gene. The CDR3: CASSFPTNDIQYF.

The chain combines TRBV12-3 or TRBV12-4 with TRBJ2-2; no DNA is available, so the TRBD1 call from TCRdb remains unchecked. The CDR3 spans 15 residues. The CDR3 protein is CASSPRQGNTGELFF.

This chain uses TRBV29-1 with TRBJ2-3. The germline CDR1 and CDR2 sequences are SQVTM and ANQGSEA. The CDR3 loop spans 14 amino acids. Here the CDR3 reads CSVDNGLSTDTQYF.

The chain recombines TRBV7-9 with TRBJ2-7; TCRdb outputs TRBD1, but without DNA this stays unchecked. This CDR3 comprises 13 residues. CDR1 is SEHNR and CDR2 is FQNEAQ in the germline V gene (reference sequence). CDR3 sequence reads: CASSPPWGHEQYF. The variable domain in full, completed from reference TRBV7-9 and TRBJ2-7, reads DTGVSQNPRHKITKRGQNVTFRCDPISEHNRLYWYRQTLGQGPEFLTYFQNEAQLEKSRLLSDRFSAERPKGSFSTLEIQRTEQGDSAMYLCASSPPWGHEQYFGPGTRLTVT.

V and J are TRBV4-3 and TRBJ2-1. This CDR3 region has 13 residues. The germline V gene has CDR1 LGHNA and CDR2 YSLEER. The CDR3 reads CASARSSYNEQFF.

The chain has TRBV29-1 and TRBJ2-3; TCRdb calls TRBD2, which cannot be checked without DNA. The CDR3 totals 11 residues. CDR1 SQVTM and CDR2 ANQGSEA come from the germline V gene. The CDR3: CSVYWDYTQYF.

The chain has TRBV6-2 or TRBV6-3 and TRBJ1-5. CDR1 is MNHEY and CDR2 is SVGEGT in the germline V gene. This CDR3 contains 13 residues. This CDR3 reads CASSWGYNQPQHF.

This chain links TRBV4-3 with TRBJ2-7; TCRdb outputs TRBD1, but without DNA this stays unchecked. This CDR3 has 16 residues. Germline V CDR1 and CDR2: LGHNA, YSLEER. The CDR3 reads CASSQDSGGGSYEQYF.

The chain employs TRBV5-8 and TRBJ1-4. From germline, CDR1 is SGHTS and CDR2 YDEGEE. The CDR3 totals 13 residues. CDR3 amino acids: CASSFYIAGGLFF.

The CDR3 loop is CASSRARETQYF. V usage is TRBV7-9 and J usage is TRBJ2-5; as DNA is missing, the TRBD1 call by TCRdb cannot be tested. The CDR3 is made up of 12 amino acids. Germline loops: CDR1 SEHNR, CDR2 FQNEAQ (reference sequence).

V gene TRBV4-2 combines with J gene TRBJ1-6. The CDR3 is 14 residues long. CDR1 LGHNA and CDR2 YNFKEQ come from the germline V gene. CDR3 region: CASSQDSENSPLHF.

The chain links TRBV21-1 to TRBJ1-5. TRBV21-1 corresponds to a pseudogene. The CDR3 has 13 residues. This chain's CDR3 is CASKTVSNQPQHF.

The gene calls are TRBV12-3 or TRBV12-4 and TRBJ2-1; TCRdb's assignment of TRBD2 cannot be checked, as there is no DNA. The CDR3 extends over 17 amino acids. Here the CDR3 reads CASSLADSGSSYNEQFF.

J is TRBJ2-7 and V is TRBV5-1; the D call from TCRdb, TRBD1, cannot be confirmed without DNA. The CDR3 is 16 amino acids. The V gene's germline CDR1 is SGHRS and CDR2 YFSETQ. CDR3 loop: CASSLAGTGGSEEQYF.

This chain uses TRBV28 with TRBJ1-4; without DNA, the TCRdb call of TRBD1 cannot be checked. The CDR3 totals 16 residues. Germline-derived CDR1 and CDR2 are MDHEN and SYDVKM. The CDR3 here is CASSPTGDSSGEKLFF.

The genes are TRBV29-1 and TRBJ2-7; TCRdb calls TRBD1, which cannot be checked without DNA. CDR1 is SQVTM, CDR2 ANQGSEA, per germline. This CDR3 comprises 13 residues. CDR3 in amino acids: CSVEGGVMSEQYF.

This chain links TRBV12-5 with TRBJ2-1. This CDR3 has 13 residues. Germline values: CDR1 LGHNT, CDR2 FRNRAP. The CDR3: CASGFGLYNEQFF.

V and J are TRBV29-1 and TRBJ1-5; TCRdb proposes TRBD1, but this gene call is untestable without DNA. The CDR3 sequence is 13 residues long. The germline CDR1 and CDR2 sequences are SQVTM and ANQGSEA. CDR3 protein: CSVQWGVSQPQHF.

This sequence joins TRBV29-1 and TRBJ2-1; with no DNA, the TCRdb D assignment of TRBD1 cannot be verified. The CDR3 is 14 amino acids. CDR1 is SQVTM, CDR2 ANQGSEA, per germline. CDR3 sequence reads: CSVEGRGAYNEQFF.

The chain employs TRBV29-1 and TRBJ2-7; TCRdb proposes TRBD1, but this gene call is untestable without DNA. The CDR3 spans 13 residues. Germline assignment: CDR1 SQVTM and CDR2 ANQGSEA. CDR3 loop: CSVGTGGSYEQYF.

This chain joins TRBV23-1 and TRBJ2-7; the TCRdb call, TRBD2, lacks DNA for checking. TRBV23-1 is noted as an ORF with a role that remains uncertain. The CDR3 runs to 16 residues. CDR3 region: CASSQTAGTSVHEQYF.